The 14 T cell receptor beta chains listed next were all sequenced from one sample in a study of blood T cell repertoires in COVID-19. TCRdb's table, derived via immunoSEQ multiplex PCR, lists solely in-frame clones and lacks some. The table lists about 260,000 clones, about 90% of them singletons, with around 3% in the top ten. Sequencing used PBMCs or T cells enriched from blood (not recorded which). The source of these receptors is a woman aged 35 to 49 who had been exposed to COVID-19.

In regard to this clone: A read error may produce the germline difference seen at one junction end. The same CDR3 also results from other DNA sequences found in this sample. V is TRBV5-1 and J is TRBJ1-1; 8 positions match TRBD1. From germline, CDR1 is SGHRS and CDR2 YFSETQ. The CDR3 totals 14 residues. DNA of the CDR3: TGTGCCAGCAGCTTGCAGGGGGCGAACACTGAAGCTTTCTTT. Translation: CASSLQGANTEAFF.

The rearrangement links TRBV5-4 to TRBJ2-5; 11 nucleotides agree with TRBD2. This CDR3 contains 15 residues. With 4 bases clipped from V and 2 bases from J, the junction kept 4 bases outside the gene matches. Per germline, CDR1 SGHNT and CDR2 YYREEE (reference sequence). CDR3 region: CASSPGTSGQETQYF. CDR3 coding DNA: TGTGCCAGCAGCCCCGGGACTAGCGGACAAGAGACCCAGTACTTC.

The J gene is TRBJ2-1, the V gene TRBV7-2, with 10 bases matching TRBD1. After removal of 0 bases from V and 3 bases from J, the junction contained 8 bases not matched to a gene. Germline V gives CDR1 SGHTA, CDR2 FQGNSA. This CDR3 has 18 residues. The CDR3 coding sequence is TGTGCCAGCAGCTTAGCTCCGATGACAGGGGGCCTCTACAATGAGCAGTTCTTC. It is translated as CASSLAPMTGGLYNEQFF.

This chain connects TRBV2 to TRBJ1-2, with D perhaps TRBD1 (5 bases). Per the germline V gene, CDR1 is SNHLY and CDR2 is FYNNEI. This CDR3 contains 14 residues. Trimming removed 2 bases at V and 3 bases at J, with 10 bases between. The CDR3 here is CASSETDRYYGYTF. Here the CDR3 DNA reads TGTGCCAGCAGTGAAACCGACAGATACTATGGCTACACCTTC.

The chain uses TRBV2 and TRBJ1-5, with 7 bases identical to TRBD1. After removal of 8 bases from V and 7 bases from J, the junction contained 11 bases not matched to a gene. Germline-derived CDR1 and CDR2 are SNHLY and FYNNEI. CDR3 length: 14 residues. In nucleotides, the CDR3 is TGTGCCAGCCAACACGACAGGGCTAGGCAGCCCCAGCATTTT. Protein sequence: CASQHDRARQPQHF.

About this clone itself: Germline is not matched at one junction end, which may reflect a read error. The rearrangement links TRBV2 to TRBJ1-2; D unclear. Germline CDR1 and CDR2: SNHLY and FYNNEI. The CDR3 length is 13 residues. The CDR3 bases are TGTGCCAGCACTCAAACCGGCTACTATCCCCACCACTTC. It specifies CASTQTGYYPHHF.

The chain combines TRBV5-4 with TRBJ1-1, with 7 bases aligning to TRBD1. CDR3 length: 15 amino acids. CDR1 SGHNT and CDR2 YYREEE come from the germline V gene (reference sequence). J lost 1 base, V lost 4 bases, and 7 bases had no gene match. DNA of the CDR3: TGTGCCAGCAGCCGACAGACAGGGAAGAACACTGAAGCTTTCTTT. It yields the protein CASSRQTGKNTEAFF.

The chain recombines TRBV7-8 with TRBJ2-1, with 11 bases aligning to TRBD2. V gave up 6 bases and J gave up 7 bases; unmatched junction bases: 5. Germline V gives CDR1 SGHVS, CDR2 FQNEAQ. The CDR3 totals 14 residues. The CDR3 spells CASSWLAGGNEQFF. DNA of the CDR3: TGTGCCAGCAGTTGGCTAGCGGGGGGAAATGAGCAGTTCTTC.

The count of this clone is one. The chain recombines TRBV6-5 with TRBJ2-1; D is uncertain. Germline V gives CDR1 MNHEY, CDR2 SVGAGI. The CDR3 runs to 14 residues. V lost 2 bases and J lost 9, with 14 bases in between. CDR3 nucleotides: TGTGCCAGCAGTTACAATGGAGAGTTTGGTGAGCAGTTCTTC. Translated: CASSYNGEFGEQFF.

The chain is built from TRBV11-3 and TRBJ1-1, with a weak D call TRBD1 (5 bases). This CDR3 is 13 amino acids long. Deletions cut 6 bases from V and 4 bases from J, with 12 bases between. Germline values: CDR1 SGHNT, CDR2 YENEEA. In DNA form, the CDR3 reads TGTGCCAGCAGTGTGGGGGGGGTCACTGAAGCTTTCTTT. The encoded protein is CASSVGGVTEAFF.

The chain employs TRBV9 and TRBJ2-3, with D possibly being TRBD2 (6 bases). The CDR3 contains 16 residues. Between the trimmed V and J ends, which lost 2 bases and 0 bases, there was a span of 13 bases. CDR1 is SGDLS and CDR2 is YYNGEE in the germline V gene. The CDR3 nucleotides read TGTGCCAGCAGCGTGGGGGGTCACCCTAGCACAGATACGCAGTATTTT. It translates to CASSVGGHPSTDTQYF. Using reference TRBV9 and TRBJ2-3 for the parts outside the CDR3, the full variable domain is DSGVTQTPKHLITATGQRVTLRCSPRSGDLSVYWYQQSLDQGLQFLIQYYNGEERAKGNILERFSAQQFPDLHSELNLSSLELGDSALYFCASSVGGHPSTDTQYFGPGTRLTVL.

The chain couples TRBV6-6 to TRBJ1-2; TRBD1 matches 9 bases. The CDR3 is 16 amino acids. CDR1 and CDR2 (germline): MNHNY, SVGAGI (reference sequence). The V segment lost 8 bases and the J segment 5 bases; nucleotides outside the gene matches: 15. CDR3 residues: CASRGSGTGNLYGYTF. DNA for the CDR3: TGTGCCAGCCGTGGGTCCGGGACAGGGAACTTATATGGCTACACCTTC.

The gene calls are TRBV6-1 and TRBJ1-1; D is possibly TRBD1 (5 bases). The V gene lost 2 bases and the J gene lost 1 base, with 8 bases spanning the gap. Germline lookup yields CDR1 MNHNS and CDR2 SASEGT. The CDR3 runs 14 residues. The CDR3 region is CASSEITGNTEAFF. For the CDR3, the DNA is TGTGCCAGCAGTGAAATCACAGGGAACACTGAAGCTTTCTTT.

The chain carries TRBV4-3 and TRBJ1-2; 9 bases are shared with TRBD1. V shed 3 bases, J shed 2 bases, and the junction held 4 bases outside the gene matches. The CDR3 is made up of 15 amino acids. Germline V gives CDR1 LGHNA, CDR2 YSLEER. The CDR3 reads CASSQGQGGNYGYTF. CDR3 DNA sequence: TGCGCCAGCAGCCAGGGACAGGGAGGGAACTATGGCTACACCTTC.